These T cell receptor beta chains were read from a single sample in a study of blood T cells in healthy people across ages. TCRdb used MiXCR to reprocess the 5' RACE reads, holding one entry per CDR3 protein. Among some 760,000 distinct CDR3 sequences listed, about 25% were seen once. The same data also went into a second study, on T cells of mothers and their children.

The specimen sequenced was blood. Receptors were obtained from a boy younger than 18 in good health. Each CDR3 is given with its conserved first and last residue. The D gene is left open where the match is weak. The listing skips clone size in some rows; elsewhere it reads once, few, many or a size class.

d_call,clone_size,v_call,j_call,cdr3_aa,cdr3_nt
NA,few,TRBV5-1,TRBJ2-5,CASSFGQPQETQYF,TGCGCCAGCAGCTTTGGGCAGCCACAAGAGACCCAGTACTTC
NA,NA,TRBV27,TRBJ1-2,CASSFGGMGVRGYTF,TGTGCCAGCAGTTTTGGAGGAATGGGGGTACGTGGCTACACCTTC
NA,NA,TRBV7-3,TRBJ2-1,CACSLSPRPPRNEQFF,TGTGCCTGCAGCTTAAGTCCCAGGCCCCCGCGGAATGAGCAGTTCTTC
NA,few,TRBV5-1,TRBJ2-7,CASSSGSGTYEQYF,TGCGCCAGCAGCTCCGGGAGCGGAACCTACGAGCAGTACTTC
NA,NA,TRBV7-9,TRBJ1-2,CASSLGLLDYGYTF,TGTGCCAGCAGCTTGGGCCTTCTCGACTATGGCTACACCTTC
NA,NA,TRBV7-9,TRBJ1-1,CASSLYEGTEAFF,TGTGCCAGCAGCTTATACGAGGGCACTGAAGCTTTCTTT
TRBD2,NA,TRBV20-1,TRBJ2-2,CSARPHLAGGSVDTGELFF,TGCAGTGCTAGACCCCATCTAGCGGGGGGTTCAGTGGACACCGGGGAGCTGTTTTTT
NA,few,TRBV29-1,TRBJ2-5,CSARYVQETQYF,TGCAGCGCCCGATACGTCCAAGAGACCCAGTACTTC
TRBD1,NA,TRBV7-2,TRBJ2-7,CASSSQGVGPYEQYF,TGTGCCAGCAGTTCACAGGGGGTCGGACCCTACGAGCAGTACTTC
NA,NA,TRBV5-1,TRBJ2-5,CASSARDGAQETQYF,TGCGCCAGCAGCGCTAGGGACGGAGCCCAAGAGACCCAGTACTTC
TRBD1,NA,TRBV5-4,TRBJ1-1,CASSLTGAGEAFF,TGTGCCAGCAGCTTAACAGGGGCCGGTGAAGCTTTCTTT
NA,many,TRBV5-1,TRBJ2-7,CASSLGGDYEQYF,TGCGCCAGCAGCTTGGGGGGGGACTACGAGCAGTACTTC
NA,few,TRBV6-6,TRBJ2-7,CASKGGYEQYF,TGTGCCAGCAAGGGAGGCTACGAGCAGTACTTC
NA,few,TRBV7-8,TRBJ2-6,CASSSATGLGANVLTF,TGTGCCAGCAGCTCCGCGACGGGACTTGGGGCCAACGTCCTGACTTTC
NA,few,TRBV5-1,TRBJ2-3,CASSLEGSADTQYF,TGCGCCAGCAGCTTGGAAGGATCGGCAGATACGCAGTATTTT
NA,NA,TRBV9,TRBJ2-1,CASSVDSYNNYNEQFF,TGTGCCAGCAGCGTAGATTCGTACAACAACTACAATGAGCAGTTCTTC